Shown below are 17 T cell receptor beta chains from a single sample sequenced in a study of ipilimumab plus nivolumab after autologous stem cell transplantation. Produced via immunoSEQ multiplex PCR; TCRdb's table is partial and in-frame only. This table holds roughly 23,000 clones, nearly 75% found once. Material: PBMCs, obtained in a trial of ipilimumab plus nivolumab as post-transplant consolidation. All receptors come from a male donor with diffuse large B-cell lymphoma.

As concerns this clone: The CDR3 ends on some other residue instead of the conserved phenylalanine or tryptophan, so this is likely a read error. The limits of the CDR3 on the DNA are not certain, so only TCRdb's listed CDR3 is given. The chain has TRBV7-9 and TRBJ2-3. CDR1 is SEHNR, CDR2 FQNEAQ, per germline (reference sequence). The CDR3 has 11 amino acids, counting both end residues. The CDR3 region is CASSSLDAIVS.

The chain uses TRBV5-1 and TRBJ2-7, with 10 nucleotides matching TRBD2. This CDR3 has 15 amino acids. V lost 4 bases, J lost 7 bases, and 11 bases stayed unmatched. Germline V gene sequence: CDR1 SGHRS, CDR2 YFSETQ. The CDR3 DNA sequence: TGCGCCAGCAGCGTCTATAGCGGGAGGTTGGGGGAGCAGTACTTC. Its translation: CASSVYSGRLGEQYF.

This clone was seen a handful of times. The V call is TRBV7-9, the J call TRBJ1-2; D is perhaps TRBD1 (6 bases). CDR3 length: 15 amino acids. Trimming left V 4 bases short and J 3 bases short, with 15 bases between. From germline, CDR1 is SEHNR and CDR2 FQNEAQ (reference sequence). CDR3 protein: CASSSSGGGYYGYTF. CDR3 nucleotides: TGTGCCAGCAGCTCCTCGGGGGGGGGCTACTATGGCTACACCTTC.

The V gene is TRBV21-1, the J gene TRBJ1-2; the table's D call TRBD1 went unverified against the DNA. TRBV21-1 is tagged as a pseudogene. CDR3 length: 15 residues. CDR3 coding DNA: TGTGCCAGCAGGAATGAGGGACAGATTAACTATGGCTACACCTTC. It specifies CASRNEGQINYGYTF.

The J gene is TRBJ2-7, the V gene TRBV10-1; D is unresolved. Germline values: CDR1 WNHNN, CDR2 SYGVQD (reference sequence). The CDR3 extends over 12 amino acids. Trimming removed 8 bases from V and 4 bases from J, with 12 bases in between. CDR3 coding DNA: TGCGCCAGCCCTACCGAAGGATACGAGCAGTACTTC. Translated, it gives CASPTEGYEQYF.

J is TRBJ2-2 and V is TRBV14, with D perhaps being TRBD1 or TRBD2 (5 bases each). There are 18 residues in the CDR3. V was shortened by 6 bases and J by 0 bases, with 20 bases between the two germline ends. Germline V lookup: CDR1 SGHDN, CDR2 FVKESK. CDR3 region: CASRSSIEGTSNTGELFF. The DNA of the CDR3 is TGTGCCAGCAGGTCGTCGATAGAGGGGACCTCGAACACCGGGGAGCTGTTTTTT.

The V and J genes are TRBV28 and TRBJ2-2; D tentatively fits TRBD1 or TRBD2 (5 bases each). The CDR3 is 15 amino acids. Trimming pared 7 bases from V and 4 bases from J, leaving 16 bases between. From germline, CDR1 is MDHEN and CDR2 SYDVKM. The CDR3 DNA follows: TGTGCCAGCATATCAGGGACCTGGGGCACCGGGGAGCTGTTTTTT. This sequence encodes CASISGTWGTGELFF. Using reference TRBV28 and TRBJ2-2 for the parts outside the CDR3, the full variable domain is DVKVTQSSRYLVKRTGEKVFLECVQDMDHENMFWYRQDPGLGLRLIYFSYDVKMKEKGDIPEGYSVSREKKERFSLILESASTNQTSMYLCASISGTWGTGELFFGEGSRLTVL.

The chain has TRBV4-2 and TRBJ2-1; 10 positions match TRBD2. The J segment lost 5 bases and the V segment lost 4 bases, leaving 5 bases of the junction unmatched. The length of the CDR3 is 15 residues. In germline, CDR1 is LGHNA, CDR2 YNFKEQ. This CDR3 reads CASSRGTSADNEQFF. The CDR3 nucleotides are TGTGCCAGCAGCCGCGGGACTAGCGCGGACAATGAGCAGTTCTTC.

Turning to this clone: An end of the junction does not agree with germline; a read error may underlie this. This chain connects TRBV7-7 to TRBJ2-3, with D possibly being TRBD1 or TRBD2 (7 bases each). The CDR3 is made up of 17 amino acids. The V gene's germline CDR1 is SSHAT and CDR2 FNYEAQ (reference sequence). CDR3 sequence reads: CASSLAGGVDGEDTQYF. CDR3 DNA: TGTGCTAGCAGCTTAGCAGGGGGGGTCGACGGAGAAGATACGCAGTATTTT.

The chain recombines TRBV5-1 with TRBJ2-1; possibly TRBD2 for D (5 bases). V lost 0 bases and J 3 bases, leaving 13 bases between the germline ends. The V gene's germline CDR1 is SGHRS and CDR2 YFSETQ. There are 16 residues in the CDR3. In nucleotides, the CDR3 is TGCGCCAGCAGCTTGGCCCAGCTAGCCGGCTACAATGAGCAGTTCTTC. Translating it yields CASSLAQLAGYNEQFF. The full variable domain, with the rest looked up from reference TRBV5-1 and TRBJ2-1, is KAGVTQTPRYLIKTRGQQVTLSCSPISGHRSVSWYQQTPGQGLQFLFEYFSETQRNKGNFPGRFSGRQFSNSRSEMNVSTLELGDSALYLCASSLAQLAGYNEQFFGPGTRLTVL.

The chain is built from TRBV9 and TRBJ2-7; 12 bases fit TRBD2. The germline CDR1 and CDR2 sequences are SGDLS and YYNGEE. There are 14 residues in the CDR3. V was pared by 3 bases and J by 7 bases, with 5 bases of the junction left unmatched. The CDR3 coding sequence is TGTGCCAGCAGCGACCAACTAGCGGGAGGTGAGCAGTACTTC. Its protein product is CASSDQLAGGEQYF.

The chain is built from TRBV28 and TRBJ2-7; the D is unclear. The CDR3 sequence is 12 residues long. With 2 bases removed from V and 7 bases from J, the gap between germline ends came to 9 bases. CDR1 is MDHEN, CDR2 SYDVKM, per germline. The CDR3, as DNA: TGTGCCAGCAGTTTACTAGGGTCGGAGCAGTACTTC. As protein: CASSLLGSEQYF.

The rearrangement uses TRBV6-1 and TRBJ1-1; D uncertain. The CDR3 contains 13 residues. The germline gives CDR1 MNHNS, CDR2 SASEGT. V was trimmed by 5 bases and J by 6 bases, leaving 13 bases between them. The CDR3: CASSKDQPSEAFF. DNA for the CDR3: TGTGCCAGCAGTAAAGACCAGCCCTCTGAAGCTTTCTTT.

This clone came up a few times. V and J are TRBV19 and TRBJ1-1, with TRBD1 matching over 9 bases. The CDR3 spans 15 residues. The trim removed 6 bases at V and 2 bases at J, leaving 7 bases unmatched. CDR1 is LNHDA, CDR2 SQIVND, per germline (reference sequence). CDR3 DNA: TGTGCCAGTAGCCCCTTGGACAGGGGAAACACTGAAGCTTTCTTT. It codes for CASSPLDRGNTEAFF. The full variable domain, its missing parts supplied by reference TRBV19 and TRBJ1-1, is DGGITQSPKYLFRKEGQNVTLSCEQNLNHDAMYWYRQDPGQGLRLIYYSQIVNDFQKGDIAEGYSVSREKKESFPLTVTSAQKNPTAFYLCASSPLDRGNTEAFFGQGTRLTVV.

The chain has TRBV11-3 and TRBJ2-7; TRBD2 agrees at 13 bases. Germline V gene data show CDR1 as SGHNT and CDR2 as YENEEA. The V and J ends lost 5 bases and 3 bases, in that order; junction bases with no gene match: 4. This CDR3 contains 15 residues. The CDR3: CASSLRLAGGYEQYF. CDR3 nucleotides: TGTGCCAGCAGCCTCCGACTAGCGGGGGGCTACGAGCAGTACTTC.

V gene TRBV6-1 combines with J gene TRBJ1-2, with no clear D. This CDR3 is 12 amino acids long. Germline lookup yields CDR1 MNHNS and CDR2 SASEGT. V lost 5 bases to trimming and J lost 6 bases, with 10 bases between them. The CDR3 here is CASSLYRDGYTF. CDR3 coding DNA: TGTGCCAGCAGTCTTTATCGAGATGGCTACACCTTC.

The genes are TRBV10-3 and TRBJ2-7, with 8 bases identical to TRBD2. Germline V CDR1 and CDR2: ENHRY, SYGVKD. CDR3 length: 14 residues. The trim removed 10 bases at V and 4 bases at J, leaving 12 bases unmatched. The CDR3 sequence: CATRSGGQGYEQYF. The DNA of the CDR3 is TGTGCCACCAGAAGCGGGGGCCAAGGGTACGAGCAGTACTTC.